Shown below are 12 T cell receptor beta chains from a single sample sequenced in a study of cytomegalovirus exposure and HLA in healthy donors. The PCR contained 60 Vbeta and 13 Jbeta primers. Profiled with immunoSEQ multiplex PCR; TCRdb holds only in-frame clones, not every one. In the table there are roughly 120,000 clones, more than 80% of which are singletons. The source material was PBMCs. The receptors derive from a male donor in good health and CMV-seronegative.

J is TRBJ1-1 and V is TRBV5-1; D might be TRBD1 (6 bases). V was clipped by 4 bases and J by 5 bases, with 18 bases between them. This CDR3 spans 15 amino acids. Germline CDR1 reads SGHRS; CDR2 reads YFSETQ. The CDR3 nucleotides read TGCGCCAGCAGCCTCCTATCCAGGGGTAATACTGAAGCTTTCTTT. Amino acid sequence: CASSLLSRGNTEAFF. Variable domain in full (rest from reference TRBV5-1 and TRBJ1-1): KAGVTQTPRYLIKTRGQQVTLSCSPISGHRSVSWYQQTPGQGLQFLFEYFSETQRNKGNFPGRFSGRQFSNSRSEMNVSTLELGDSALYLCASSLLSRGNTEAFFGQGTRLTVV.

The chain employs TRBV7-6 and TRBJ2-1; 11 nucleotides match TRBD2. Looked up from germline, CDR1 is SGHVS and CDR2 is FNYEAQ. With 5 bases clipped from V and 7 bases from J, the junction kept 19 bases outside the gene matches. The CDR3 extends over 19 amino acids. CDR3 loop: CASSTWPGGAASGRNEQFF. Written as DNA, the CDR3 is TGTGCCAGCAGCACCTGGCCCGGGGGCGCGGCTAGCGGGAGGAATGAGCAGTTCTTC.

This chain links TRBV5-4 with TRBJ1-1; D ambiguous. This CDR3 spans 13 amino acids. Trimming shortened V by 4 bases and J by 1 base, and 8 bases separated the two germline ends. Germline V CDR1 and CDR2: SGHNT, YYREEE (reference sequence). Written as DNA, the CDR3 is TGTGCCAGCAGCCATACAGAGAACACTGAAGCTTTCTTT. Translation gives CASSHTENTEAFF.

This clone was found a few times. A junction end diverges from the germline sequence, so it may reflect a read error. This rearrangement joins TRBV7-9 to TRBJ2-7, with D unclear. The CDR3 length is 12 residues. Per germline, CDR1 SEHNR and CDR2 FQNEAQ (reference sequence). The CDR3 bases are TGTTCCAGCAGCCTGAGCTCCTACGAGCAGTACTTC. This encodes CSSSLSSYEQYF.

Worth noting for this clone: Relative to the germline gene, one junction end is altered; a read error may explain this. Other DNA sequences in this specimen translate into the identical CDR3. The genes are TRBV6-5 and TRBJ1-3; D call uncertain. The CDR3 covers 13 residues. Germline CDR1 is MNHEY and CDR2 is SVGAGI. The CDR3 loop is CASSLISGNTIYF. The DNA of the CDR3 is TGCGCCAGCAGCCTTATCTCTGGAAACACCATATATTTT.

This clone was seen a handful of times. The chain recombines TRBV2 with TRBJ2-7; a weak D match, TRBD1 (5 bases). V shed 1 base and J shed 6 bases, with 10 bases lying between them. This CDR3 region has 13 residues. Germline CDR1 SNHLY, CDR2 FYNNEI. CDR3 coding DNA: TGTGCCAGCAGTGAAGATGTGGGGCTCGAGCAGTACTTC. It yields the protein CASSEDVGLEQYF.

This clone was counted once. The junction and the germline gene differ at one end; a read error may be behind it. The rearrangement uses TRBV5-1 and TRBJ2-6; the match to TRBD1 covers 8 bases. The CDR3 has 17 residues. Germline values: CDR1 SGHRS, CDR2 YFSETQ. Here the CDR3 DNA reads TGCGCCAGCAGCTTGCCGGGACAGGACTCTGGGGCCAACGGCCTGACTTTC. This translates into CASSLPGQDSGANGLTF.

This rearrangement joins TRBV25-1 to TRBJ1-1, with D perhaps matching TRBD1 (6 bases). The CDR3 extends over 15 amino acids. The germline V and J ends were trimmed by 8 bases and 2 bases, with 18 bases remaining between them. Germline loops: CDR1 MGHDK, CDR2 SYGVNS. CDR3 sequence reads: CASGEETGLNTEAFF. CDR3 DNA: TGTGCCAGCGGGGAAGAAACAGGGCTTAACACTGAAGCTTTCTTT.

This clone appeared a single time. V gene TRBV2 combines with J gene TRBJ2-5; 8 bases map to TRBD2. Near its end, the DNA agrees better with TRBJ2-7, so the J call may be wrong. CDR3 length equals 17 residues. CDR1 is SNHLY and CDR2 is FYNNEI in the germline V gene. CDR3 residues: CASREPLRGGRSGEQYF. As DNA, the CDR3 is TGTGCCAGCAGAGAGCCCCTGAGAGGCGGGAGGTCAGGCGAGCAGTACTTC.

The chain recombines TRBV4-3 with TRBJ1-1; D unresolved. The CDR3 length is 12 residues. V lost 2 bases, J lost 7 bases, and 8 bases lay in between. Germline V gene sequence: CDR1 LGHNA, CDR2 YSLEER. The CDR3 DNA is TGCGCCAGCAGCCAATACGGCGGTGAAGCTTTCTTT. The encoded protein is CASSQYGGEAFF.

V and J are TRBV5-1 and TRBJ1-6; D is possibly TRBD1 (5 bases). The ends were cut back, 1 base at V and 7 bases at J, with 9 bases in the middle. Germline CDR1 and CDR2: SGHRS and YFSETQ. The CDR3 contains 14 residues. The DNA for the CDR3 is TGCGCCAGCAGCTTGTCAAGGGGAAATTCACCCCTCCACTTT. Its protein product is CASSLSRGNSPLHF.

The chain links TRBV5-6 to TRBJ1-1, with 8 bases matching TRBD1. CDR3 length: 18 residues. Trimming removed 3 bases from V and 3 bases from J; junction bases left unmatched: 16. From germline, CDR1 is SGHDT and CDR2 YYEEEE. The CDR3 DNA reads TGTGCCAGCAGCTCCCCCGGACAGGGTGTTCTTAGGTACACTGAAGCTTTCTTT. Encoded protein: CASSSPGQGVLRYTEAFF.